The source of this T cell receptor (beta chain) is a study of T cell responses to AZD1222 COVID-19 vaccine. The CDR3 has 13 residues. The ends were cut back, 2 bases at V and 2 bases at J, with 5 bases in the middle. Germline CDR1 reads MRHNA; CDR2 reads SNTAGT. The sample holds a few counts of this clone. The antigen is unknown. The assay was immunoSEQ multiplex PCR, and TCRdb's table has in-frame clones only and misses some. Here the sample spans some 120,000 clones, 91% being singletons. Study-wide results and limits: Vaccination with two AZD1222 doses was followed by a rise in Spike-specific TCR breadth and depth. Baseline serology detected seropositivity in only six or seven AZD1222 recipients.

This sample comprised peripheral blood, obtained on day 0 of AZD1222 vaccination. This rearrangement joins TRBV6-4 to TRBJ2-3; D is uncertain. The receptor comes from an adult in good health. This CDR3 is CASSDRTTDTQYF. CDR3 nucleotides: TGTGCCAGCAGTGACAGGACCACAGATACGCAGTATTTT.